This TCR beta chain appears in the sequencing data of a study of cytomegalovirus exposure and HLA in healthy donors. 60 Vbeta and 13 Jbeta primers were used in PCR. Clones were sequenced by immunoSEQ multiplex PCR, and TCRdb holds only the in-frame ones, with some missing. Of some 130,000 clones listed, roughly two thirds were seen once; the top ten hold 1.6%. These donors, healthy bone marrow donors, were studied. There were likely unrecorded immune exposures, though donors were nominally healthy when sampled. This receptor was taken from a man aged 25-45 years in good health and CMV-seropositive. The source material was PBMCs.

The CDR3 protein is CASSSRQGGFTEAFF. The CDR3 DNA reads as TGTGCCAGTAGTTCACGACAGGGGGGATTCACTGAAGCTTTCTTT. The chain carries TRBV19 and TRBJ1-1; 9 bases align to TRBD1. Germline-derived CDR1 and CDR2 are LNHDA and SQIVND (reference sequence). CDR3 length: 15 amino acids. Trimming cost V 5 bases and J 4 bases; bases outside gene matches: 8.